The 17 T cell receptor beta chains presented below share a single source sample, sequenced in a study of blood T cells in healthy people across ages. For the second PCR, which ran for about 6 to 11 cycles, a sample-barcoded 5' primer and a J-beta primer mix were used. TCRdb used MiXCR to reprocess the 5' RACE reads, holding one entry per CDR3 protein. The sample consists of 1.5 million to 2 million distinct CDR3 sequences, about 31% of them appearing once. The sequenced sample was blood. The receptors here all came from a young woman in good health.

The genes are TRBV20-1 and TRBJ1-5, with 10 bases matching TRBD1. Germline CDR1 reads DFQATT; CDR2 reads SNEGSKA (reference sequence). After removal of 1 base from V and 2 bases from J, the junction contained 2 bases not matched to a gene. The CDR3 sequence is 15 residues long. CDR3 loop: CSARAGTGGNQPQHF. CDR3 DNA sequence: TGCAGTGCTAGAGCCGGGACAGGGGGCAATCAGCCCCAGCATTTT.

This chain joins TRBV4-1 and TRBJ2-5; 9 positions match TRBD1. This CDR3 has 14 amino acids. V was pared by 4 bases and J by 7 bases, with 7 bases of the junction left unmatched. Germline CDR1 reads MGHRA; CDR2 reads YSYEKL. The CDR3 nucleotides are TGCGCCAGCAGCCTGGGACAGGGTGGAGGGACCCAGTACTTC. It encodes CASSLGQGGGTQYF.

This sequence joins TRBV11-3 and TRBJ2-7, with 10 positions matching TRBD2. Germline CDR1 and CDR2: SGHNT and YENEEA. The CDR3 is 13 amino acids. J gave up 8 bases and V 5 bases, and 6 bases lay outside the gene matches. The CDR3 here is CASSNGLADKQYF. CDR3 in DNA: TGTGCCAGCAGCAATGGACTAGCGGATAAGCAGTACTTC. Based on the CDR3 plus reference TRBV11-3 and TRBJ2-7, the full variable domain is EAGVVQSPRYKIIEKKQPVAFWCNPISGHNTLYWYLQNLGQGPELLIRYENEEAVDDSQLPKDRFSAERLKGVDSTLKIQPAELGDSAVYLCASSNGLADKQYFGPGTRLTVT.

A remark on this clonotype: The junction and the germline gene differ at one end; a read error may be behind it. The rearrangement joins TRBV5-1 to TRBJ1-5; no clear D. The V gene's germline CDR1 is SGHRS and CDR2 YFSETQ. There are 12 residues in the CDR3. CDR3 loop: CASSLGWQPQHF. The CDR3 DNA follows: TGTGCCAGCAGCTTGGGGTGGCAGCCCCAGCATTTT.

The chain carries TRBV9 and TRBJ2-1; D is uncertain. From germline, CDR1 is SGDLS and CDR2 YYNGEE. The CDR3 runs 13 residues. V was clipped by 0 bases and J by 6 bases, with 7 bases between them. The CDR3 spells CASSVGTINEQFF. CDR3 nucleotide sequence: TGTGCCAGCAGCGTAGGGACCATCAATGAGCAGTTCTTC.

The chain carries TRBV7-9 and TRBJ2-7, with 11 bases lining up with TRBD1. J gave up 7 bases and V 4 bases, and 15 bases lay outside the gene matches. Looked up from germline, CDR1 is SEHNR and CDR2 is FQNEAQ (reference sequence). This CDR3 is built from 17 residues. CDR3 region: CASSYRGQGGSWNEQYF. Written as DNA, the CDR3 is TGTGCCAGCAGCTATAGGGGACAGGGGGGTTCCTGGAATGAGCAGTACTTC.

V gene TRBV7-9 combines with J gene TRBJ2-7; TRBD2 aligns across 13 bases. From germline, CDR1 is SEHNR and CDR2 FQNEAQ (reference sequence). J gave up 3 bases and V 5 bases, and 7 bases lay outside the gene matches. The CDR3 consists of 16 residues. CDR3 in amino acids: CASSPSGLAGIYEQYF. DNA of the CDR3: TGTGCCAGCAGCCCCTCGGGACTAGCGGGAATCTACGAGCAGTACTTC. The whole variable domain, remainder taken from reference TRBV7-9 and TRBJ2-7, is DTGVSQNPRHKITKRGQNVTFRCDPISEHNRLYWYRQTLGQGPEFLTYFQNEAQLEKSRLLSDRFSAERPKGSFSTLEIQRTEQGDSAMYLCASSPSGLAGIYEQYFGPGTRLTVT.

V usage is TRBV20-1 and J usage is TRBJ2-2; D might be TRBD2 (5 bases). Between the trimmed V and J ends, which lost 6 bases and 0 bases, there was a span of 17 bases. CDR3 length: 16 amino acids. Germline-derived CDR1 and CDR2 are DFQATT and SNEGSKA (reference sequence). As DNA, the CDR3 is TGCAGTGCCCCGGACTTTCAAAGGGCGAACACCGGGGAGCTGTTTTTT. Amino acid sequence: CSAPDFQRANTGELFF.

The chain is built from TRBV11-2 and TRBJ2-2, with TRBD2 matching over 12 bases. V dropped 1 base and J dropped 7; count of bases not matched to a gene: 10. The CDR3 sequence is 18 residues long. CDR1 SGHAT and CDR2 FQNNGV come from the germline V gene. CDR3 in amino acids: CASSLAYRLAGGCGELFF. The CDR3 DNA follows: TGTGCCAGCAGCTTAGCCTATCGGCTAGCGGGGGGGTGCGGGGAGCTGTTTTTT.

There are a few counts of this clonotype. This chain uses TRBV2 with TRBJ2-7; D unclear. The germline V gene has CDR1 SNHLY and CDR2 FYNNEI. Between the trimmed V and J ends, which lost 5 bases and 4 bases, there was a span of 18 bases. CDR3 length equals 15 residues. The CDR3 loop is CASSTLRTETYEQYF. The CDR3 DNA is TGTGCCAGCAGTACCCTGAGGACCGAGACTTACGAGCAGTACTTC.

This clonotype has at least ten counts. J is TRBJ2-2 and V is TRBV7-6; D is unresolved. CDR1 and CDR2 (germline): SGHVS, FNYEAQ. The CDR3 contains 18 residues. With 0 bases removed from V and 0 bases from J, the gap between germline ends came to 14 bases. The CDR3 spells CASSLALPGPTNTGELFF. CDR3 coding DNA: TGTGCCAGCAGCTTAGCGCTACCAGGCCCGACGAACACCGGGGAGCTGTTTTTT.

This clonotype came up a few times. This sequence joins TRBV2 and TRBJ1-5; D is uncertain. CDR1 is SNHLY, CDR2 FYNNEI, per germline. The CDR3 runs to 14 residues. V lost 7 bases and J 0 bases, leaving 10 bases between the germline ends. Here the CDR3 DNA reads TGTGCCAGCACCCAATCAAGTAGCAATCAGCCCCAGCATTTT. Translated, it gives CASTQSSSNQPQHF.

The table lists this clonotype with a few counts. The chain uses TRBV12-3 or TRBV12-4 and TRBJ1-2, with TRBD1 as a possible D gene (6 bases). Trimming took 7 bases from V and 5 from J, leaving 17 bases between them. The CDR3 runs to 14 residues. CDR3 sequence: CASTPPRGHYGYTF. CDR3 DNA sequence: TGTGCCAGCACTCCGCCCCGGGGGCATTATGGCTACACCTTC.

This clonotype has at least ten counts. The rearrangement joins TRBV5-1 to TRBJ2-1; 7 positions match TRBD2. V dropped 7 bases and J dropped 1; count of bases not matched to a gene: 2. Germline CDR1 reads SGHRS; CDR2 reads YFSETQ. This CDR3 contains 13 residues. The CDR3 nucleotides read TGCGCCAGCTCTAGCGGATCCTACAATGAGCAGTTCTTC. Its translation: CASSSGSYNEQFF. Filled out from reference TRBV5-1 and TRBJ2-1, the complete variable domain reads KAGVTQTPRYLIKTRGQQVTLSCSPISGHRSVSWYQQTPGQGLQFLFEYFSETQRNKGNFPGRFSGRQFSNSRSEMNVSTLELGDSALYLCASSSGSYNEQFFGPGTRLTVL.

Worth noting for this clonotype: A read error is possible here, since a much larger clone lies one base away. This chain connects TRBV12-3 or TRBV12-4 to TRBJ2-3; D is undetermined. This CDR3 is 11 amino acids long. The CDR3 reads CANSFWDTQYF. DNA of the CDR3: TGTGCCAACAGTTTTTGGGATACGCAGTATTTT.

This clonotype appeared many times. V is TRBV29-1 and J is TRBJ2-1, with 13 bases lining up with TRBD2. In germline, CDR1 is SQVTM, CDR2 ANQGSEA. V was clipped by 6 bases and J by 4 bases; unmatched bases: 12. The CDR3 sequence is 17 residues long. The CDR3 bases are TGCAGCGTCGCGGGACTAGCGGGACAGATCCCTTACAATGAGCAGTTCTTC. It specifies CSVAGLAGQIPYNEQFF.

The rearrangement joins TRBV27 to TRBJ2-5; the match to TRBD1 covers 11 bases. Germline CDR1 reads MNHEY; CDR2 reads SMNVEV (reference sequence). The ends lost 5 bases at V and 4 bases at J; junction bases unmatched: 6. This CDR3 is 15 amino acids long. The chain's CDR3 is CASSTRDRGAETQYF. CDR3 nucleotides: TGTGCCAGCAGTACCCGGGACAGGGGGGCAGAGACCCAGTACTTC.